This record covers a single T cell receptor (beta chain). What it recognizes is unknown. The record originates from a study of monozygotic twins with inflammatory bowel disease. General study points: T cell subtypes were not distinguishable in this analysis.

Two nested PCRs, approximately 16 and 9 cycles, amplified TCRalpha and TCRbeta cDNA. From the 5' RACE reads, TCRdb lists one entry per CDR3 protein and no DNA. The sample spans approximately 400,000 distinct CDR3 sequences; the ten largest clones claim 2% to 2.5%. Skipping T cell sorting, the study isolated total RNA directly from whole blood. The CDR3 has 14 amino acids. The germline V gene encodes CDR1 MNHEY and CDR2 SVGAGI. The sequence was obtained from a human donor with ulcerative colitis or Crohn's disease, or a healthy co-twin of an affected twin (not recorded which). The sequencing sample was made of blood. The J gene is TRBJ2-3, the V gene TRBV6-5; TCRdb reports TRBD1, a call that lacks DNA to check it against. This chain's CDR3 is CASSFGTSADTQYF.